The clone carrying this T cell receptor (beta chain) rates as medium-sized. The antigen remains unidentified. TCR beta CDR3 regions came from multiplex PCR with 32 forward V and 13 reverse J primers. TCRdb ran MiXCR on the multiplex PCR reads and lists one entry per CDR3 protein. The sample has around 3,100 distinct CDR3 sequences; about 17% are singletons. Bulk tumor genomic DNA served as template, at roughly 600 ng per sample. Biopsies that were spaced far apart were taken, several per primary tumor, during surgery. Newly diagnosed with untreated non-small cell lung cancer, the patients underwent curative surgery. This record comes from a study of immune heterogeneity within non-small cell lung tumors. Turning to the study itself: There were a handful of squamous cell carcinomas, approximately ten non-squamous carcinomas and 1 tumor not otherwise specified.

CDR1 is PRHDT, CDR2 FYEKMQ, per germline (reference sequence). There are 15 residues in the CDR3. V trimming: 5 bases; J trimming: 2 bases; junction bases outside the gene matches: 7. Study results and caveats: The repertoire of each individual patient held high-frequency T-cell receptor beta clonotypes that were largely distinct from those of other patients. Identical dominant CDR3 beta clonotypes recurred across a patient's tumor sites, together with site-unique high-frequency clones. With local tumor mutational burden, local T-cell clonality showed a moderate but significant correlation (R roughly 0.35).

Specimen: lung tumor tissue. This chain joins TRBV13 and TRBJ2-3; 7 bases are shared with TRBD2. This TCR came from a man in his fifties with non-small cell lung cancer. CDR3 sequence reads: CASSPGLDITDTQYF. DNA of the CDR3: TGTGCCAGCAGCCCCGGACTAGATATCACAGATACGCAGTATTTT.